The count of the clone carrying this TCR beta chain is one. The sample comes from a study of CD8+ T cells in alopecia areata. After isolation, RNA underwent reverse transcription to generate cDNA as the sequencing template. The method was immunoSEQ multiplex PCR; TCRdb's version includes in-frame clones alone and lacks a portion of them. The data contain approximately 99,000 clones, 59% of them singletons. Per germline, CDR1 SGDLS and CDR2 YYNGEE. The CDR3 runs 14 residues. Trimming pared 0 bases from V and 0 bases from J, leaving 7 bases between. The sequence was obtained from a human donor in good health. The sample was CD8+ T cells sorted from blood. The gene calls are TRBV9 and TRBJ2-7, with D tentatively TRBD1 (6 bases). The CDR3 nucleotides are TGTGCCAGCAGCGTAGAAGGGGGCTCCTACGAGCAGTACTTC. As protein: CASSVEGGSYEQYF.